What follows are 18 T cell receptor beta chains derived from one specimen sequenced in a study of CD8+ T cells in alopecia areata. Following RNA extraction, reverse transcription yielded cDNA that acted as the sequencing template. The data were produced by immunoSEQ multiplex PCR, yet TCRdb's version contains in-frame clones alone and is incomplete. The sample has roughly 120,000 clones, roughly two fifths seen once; the top ten hold 3.1%. The material sequenced was CD4+ T cells sorted from blood. The receptor set was obtained from a human donor with alopecia areata.

The gene calls are TRBV2 and TRBJ2-5; D perhaps matches TRBD1 (6 bases). Trimming pared 7 bases from V and 5 bases from J, leaving 20 bases between. The CDR3 is 15 amino acids. CDR1 is SNHLY, CDR2 FYNNEI, per germline. The DNA for the CDR3 is TGTGCCAGCACCGCCGGATGGGGGCTCGGTGAGACCCAGTACTTC. This gives the protein CASTAGWGLGETQYF.

The chain has TRBV7-2 and TRBJ2-3, with 12 bases matching TRBD2. From germline, CDR1 is SGHTA and CDR2 FQGNSA. This CDR3 is built from 18 residues. The ends lost 4 bases at V and 0 bases at J; junction bases unmatched: 8. The CDR3 region has the DNA TGTGCCAGCAGCTCTCGGACTAGCGGGGCCTCTAGCACAGATACGCAGTATTTT. Amino acid sequence: CASSSRTSGASSTDTQYF.

This rearrangement joins TRBV29-1 to TRBJ1-2, with 7 bases matching TRBD1. This CDR3 comprises 12 residues. Germline CDR1 is SQVTM and CDR2 is ANQGSEA. V was pared by 6 bases and J by 0 bases, with 1 base of the junction left unmatched. The CDR3 DNA reads TGCAGCGTCAGGGGGTCTAACTATGGCTACACCTTC. Its protein is CSVRGSNYGYTF. The full variable domain, completed using reference TRBV29-1 and TRBJ1-2, is SAVISQKPSRDICQRGTSLTIQCQVDSQVTMMFWYRQQPGQSLTLIATANQGSEATYESGFVIDKFPISRPNLTFSTLTVSNMSPEDSSIYLCSVRGSNYGYTFGSGTRLTVV.

This chain connects TRBV29-1 to TRBJ1-1; D remains unclear. With 5 bases removed from V and 0 bases from J, the gap between germline ends came to 10 bases. Germline assignment: CDR1 SQVTM and CDR2 ANQGSEA. This CDR3 has 13 residues. The CDR3 DNA follows: TGCAGCGTTCGTAGAGAAATGAACACTGAAGCTTTCTTT. As protein: CSVRREMNTEAFF.

This clone was seen only a few times. The chain links TRBV29-1 to TRBJ1-4; TRBD1 agrees at 7 bases. V trimming: 5 bases; J trimming: 6 bases; junction bases outside the gene matches: 12. The CDR3 runs to 15 residues. CDR1 and CDR2 from the germline V gene are SQVTM and ANQGSEA. CDR3 nucleotide sequence: TGCAGCGTTTTGTACAGGGGACCTACCTATGAAAAACTGTTTTTT. Translation: CSVLYRGPTYEKLFF.

The genes are TRBV7-2 and TRBJ2-5; D remains unclear. V lost 4 bases and J lost 5, with 8 bases in between. The germline V gene has CDR1 SGHTA and CDR2 FQGNSA. This CDR3 spans 12 amino acids. CDR3 loop: CASSSGPETQYF. CDR3 nucleotides: TGTGCCAGCAGCTCCGGCCCTGAGACCCAGTACTTC.

This clone has just a few counts. The chain has TRBV29-1 and TRBJ1-1, with no clear D. Deletions cut 7 bases from V and 1 base from J, with 7 bases between. This CDR3 is built from 11 residues. CDR1 is SQVTM and CDR2 is ANQGSEA in the germline V gene. Here the CDR3 DNA reads TGCAGCGGTTATAGGAACACTGAAGCTTTCTTT. Encoded protein: CSGYRNTEAFF.

This clone was seen more than once but under ten times. At one of its ends the junction is not consistent with the germline gene, which may arise from a read error. The rearrangement uses TRBV29-1 and TRBJ2-7; D might be TRBD1 (6 bases). CDR1 and CDR2 (germline): SQVTM, ANQGSEA. The CDR3 sequence is 14 residues long. The CDR3 DNA reads TGCAGCGTAGAAGAGACAGGAGCGACCTTCGAGCAGTACTTC. Amino acids: CSVEETGATFEQYF.

This clone was seen more than once but under ten times. The rearrangement links TRBV7-9 to TRBJ2-3; D not certain. Germline loops: CDR1 SEHNR, CDR2 FQNEAQ (reference sequence). The V end lost 5 bases, the J end lost 6 bases, and 9 bases lay between the germline ends. The CDR3 loop spans 12 amino acids. The CDR3 spells CASSRSEDTQYF. CDR3 DNA sequence: TGTGCCAGCAGCCGGAGTGAGGATACGCAGTATTTT.

This sequence joins TRBV11-2 and TRBJ2-6; D may match TRBD1 or TRBD2 (5 bases each). The ends were cut back, 4 bases at V and 2 bases at J, with 18 bases in the middle. The CDR3 runs to 18 residues. Germline CDR1 reads SGHAT; CDR2 reads FQNNGV. The DNA for the CDR3 is TGTGCCAGCAGCTCATATCGGGGAAGGGGTGCTGGGGCCAACGTCCTGACTTTC. It codes for CASSSYRGRGAGANVLTF.

This clone was recorded a few times. The chain joins TRBV27 to TRBJ2-2; 9 bases map to TRBD1. Germline-derived CDR1 and CDR2 are MNHEY and SMNVEV (reference sequence). The CDR3 length is 15 residues. J was trimmed by 3 bases and V by 5 bases; bases with no gene match: 4. CDR3 protein: CASSPQGADTGELFF. The CDR3 DNA follows: TGTGCCAGCAGTCCACAGGGGGCAGACACCGGGGAGCTGTTTTTT.

This chain links TRBV30 with TRBJ1-5, with D maybe TRBD1 (6 bases). The CDR3 loop spans 12 amino acids. The V end was cut by 5 bases, the J end by 9 bases, with 14 bases between. The V gene's germline CDR1 is GTSNPN and CDR2 SVGIG (reference sequence). The CDR3 spells CAWGTGITPQHF. The DNA of the CDR3 is TGTGCCTGGGGAACAGGGATTACGCCCCAGCATTTT. The variable domain in full, with the rest retrieved from reference TRBV30 and TRBJ1-5, is SQTIHQWPATLVQPVGSPLSLECTVEGTSNPNLYWYRQAAGRGLQLLFYSVGIGQISSEVPQNLSASRPQDRQFILSSKKLLLSDSGFYLCAWGTGITPQHFGDGTRLSIL.

The chain combines TRBV29-1 with TRBJ2-7, with D possibly called TRBD1 or TRBD2 (5 bases each). The CDR3 spans 13 residues. The V end was cut by 4 bases, the J end by 7 bases, with 17 bases between. CDR1 SQVTM and CDR2 ANQGSEA come from the germline V gene. This CDR3 is CSVGLRGDREQYF. CDR3 nucleotides: TGCAGCGTTGGGCTCCGAGGGGATCGGGAGCAGTACTTC.

The V gene is TRBV6-5, the J gene TRBJ2-7, with D tentatively TRBD2 (6 bases). Trimming left V 11 bases short and J 1 base short, with 15 bases between. CDR1 and CDR2 from the germline V gene are MNHEY and SVGAGI. The CDR3 covers 13 residues. For the CDR3, the DNA is TGTGCCGGAGGGGTGGGGGAATCCTACGAGCAGTACTTC. Its translation is CAGGVGESYEQYF.

Notes on this clone: At the DNA level, this CDR3 is encoded by other sequences in the same sample as well. CDR3 protein: CASSLDRNYGYTF. CDR3 coding DNA: TGCGCCAGCAGCCTGGACAGGAACTATGGCTACACCTTC. This rearrangement joins TRBV5-1 to TRBJ1-2; TRBD1 agrees at 7 bases. The junction had 2 bases not matched to a gene; V was cut back by 4 bases and J by 2 bases. The CDR3 runs to 13 residues. Looked up from germline, CDR1 is SGHRS and CDR2 is YFSETQ.

This sequence joins TRBV15 and TRBJ2-5, with D unresolved. Trimming shortened V by 0 bases and J by 2 bases, and 7 bases separated the two germline ends. The CDR3 covers 14 residues. Per the germline V gene, CDR1 is LNHNV and CDR2 is YYDKDF (reference sequence). The CDR3 loop reads CATSRDPRQETQYF. CDR3 sequence (DNA): TGTGCCACCAGCAGAGATCCCAGGCAAGAGACCCAGTACTTC.

The rearrangement links TRBV5-8 to TRBJ2-7; D might be TRBD2 (6 bases). The CDR3 has 14 residues. Per germline, CDR1 SGHTS and CDR2 YDEGEE. Trimming left V 1 base short and J 3 bases short, with 11 bases between. The CDR3 DNA is TGTGCCAGCAGCTTGAGAGGCGGGGACTACGAGCAGTACTTC. This codes for CASSLRGGDYEQYF.

The gene calls are TRBV2 and TRBJ2-5; no firm D call. Germline V lookup: CDR1 SNHLY, CDR2 FYNNEI. The V and J ends lost 8 bases and 5 bases respectively, with 12 bases between them. The CDR3 totals 12 residues. The CDR3 loop is CASHDGPETQYF. For the CDR3, the DNA is TGTGCCAGCCACGACGGTCCGGAGACCCAGTACTTC.